This TCR beta chain is from a study of blood T cell repertoires in COVID-19. For the study at large: Acute-phase and convalescent COVID-19 samples originated in the United States, Italy and Spain. PBMCs, B-cell-depleted T cells, or T cells were the source of the cDNA or gDNA that made up the material.

This clone was seen a handful of times. Germline V gene lookup returns CDR1 SGHTA and CDR2 FQGNSA. The CDR3 length is 13 residues. Trimming left V 5 bases short and J 3 bases short, with 10 bases between. In the original processing: Estimated nucleated cell counts came from reference gene primer amplification. Repertoires were generated with immunoSEQ multiplex PCR, while TCRdb's copy carries only in-frame clones and drops some. The V and J calls and clone size are taken from that table; D and trimming were inferred from the DNA. The sample holds about 230,000 clones, roughly 83% seen once. The chain employs TRBV7-2 and TRBJ1-2, with D tentatively TRBD1 (6 bases). Material for sequencing was peripheral blood. The sequence derives from an older woman with active or convalescent COVID-19. The CDR3 nucleotides read TGTGCCAGCAGCACAGGGATCGACTATGGCTACACCTTC. Protein sequence: CASSTGIDYGYTF.